This TCR beta chain is from a study of blood T cells in healthy people across ages. Study-level points and caveats: The recorded TCR beta diversity per million T cells decreased in a roughly linear manner with age. Long-lived donors carried more naive CD4+ cells and greater diversity than aged donors.

Germline V gene data show CDR1 as SGDLS and CDR2 as YYNGEE. The CDR3 spans 14 residues. A second 7 to 11 cycle PCR used barcoded and J-beta primers. Each CDR3 protein gets one entry after TCRdb re-called the 5' RACE reads with MiXCR. The data show 950,000 to 1,200,000 distinct CDR3 sequences, roughly two fifths seen once. On this clonotype itself: What it recognizes is unknown. One end of the junction is discordant with germline, which a read error may explain.

This sequence originates from a man aged 18 to 30 in good health. The sequencing input was blood. The rearrangement links TRBV9 to TRBJ2-1; D ambiguous. The CDR3 nucleotides are TGTGCCAGCAGCGCGTCCGACGTCTACAATGAGCAGTCCTTC. It encodes CASSASDVYNEQSF.